This T cell receptor beta chain was captured in a study of blood T cell repertoires in COVID-19. Germline CDR1 reads SNHLY; CDR2 reads FYNNEI. Unmatched junction bases numbered 10, after V lost 4 bases and J lost 7 bases. This CDR3 spans 16 amino acids. In the original analysis: Amplifying reference gene primers gave estimates of nucleated cell counts. Profiled with immunoSEQ multiplex PCR; TCRdb holds only in-frame clones, not every one. That table furnishes V, J and clone size, whereas the DNA furnished D and trimming. Of some 260,000 clones in the sample, over 65% were seen once. The chain is built from TRBV2 and TRBJ2-2; TRBD2 matches at 9 bases. This clonotype was sampled from a woman of 80 years or more with acute or convalescent COVID-19. The sample consisted of peripheral blood. The CDR3 nucleotides read TGTGCCAGCAGTGGCCGCGGGGGGGCCGGTATCGGGGAGCTGTTTTTT. It yields the protein CASSGRGGAGIGELFF.